This T cell receptor (beta chain) appears in the sequencing data of a study of T cell responses to AZD1222 COVID-19 vaccine. Data came from immunoSEQ multiplex PCR; TCRdb stores just in-frame clones and leaves some out. This sample has 90,000 to 100,000 clones, with around nine tenths found just once. The V gene's germline CDR1 is SGHNT and CDR2 YYREEE (reference sequence). J gave up 6 bases and V 0 bases, and 13 bases lay outside the gene matches. This CDR3 has 17 residues. This chain connects TRBV5-4 to TRBJ2-7; 9 bases align to TRBD2. This TCR derives from an adult in good health. This specimen consisted of peripheral blood, obtained on day 0 of AZD1222 vaccination. This CDR3 reads CASSLGLSGSGSFEQYF. In DNA, the CDR3 is TGTGCCAGCAGCTTGGGTCTTAGCGGGAGTGGATCTTTCGAGCAGTACTTC. Supplemented by reference TRBV5-4 and TRBJ2-7, the full variable domain reads ETGVTQSPTHLIKTRGQQVTLRCSSQSGHNTVSWYQQALGQGPQFIFQYYREEENGRGNFPPRFSGLQFPNYSSELNVNALELDDSALYLCASSLGLSGSGSFEQYFGPGTRLTVT.